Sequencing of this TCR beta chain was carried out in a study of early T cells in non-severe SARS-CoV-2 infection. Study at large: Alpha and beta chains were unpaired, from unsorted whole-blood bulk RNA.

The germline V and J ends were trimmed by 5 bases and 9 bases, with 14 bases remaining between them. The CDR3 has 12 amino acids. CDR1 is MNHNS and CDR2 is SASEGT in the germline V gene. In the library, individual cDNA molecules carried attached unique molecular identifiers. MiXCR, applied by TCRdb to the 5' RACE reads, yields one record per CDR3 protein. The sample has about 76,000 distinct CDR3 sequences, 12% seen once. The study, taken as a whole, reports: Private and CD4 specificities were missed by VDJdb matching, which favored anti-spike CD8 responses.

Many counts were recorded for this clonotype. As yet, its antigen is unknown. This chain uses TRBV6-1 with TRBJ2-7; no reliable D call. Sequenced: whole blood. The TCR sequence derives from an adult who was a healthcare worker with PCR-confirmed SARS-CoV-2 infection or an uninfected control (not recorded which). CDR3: CASSPLRDPQYF. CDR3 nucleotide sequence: TGTGCCAGCAGTCCTCTTAGAGACCCGCAGTACTTC.